The rows below give T cell receptor beta chains drawn from one sample of a study of human T cells and chemical hapten exposure. One entry per CDR3 protein results from TCRdb running MiXCR on the reads. The sample carries 100,000 to 150,000 distinct CDR3 sequences, about 7.7% recorded once. Sequencing was carried out using whole blood. Receptors originate from a human donor in good health. Some clones in this sample may be carry-over from other donors' samples. Both conserved end residues are trimmed from each CDR3.

j_gene: TRBJ2-1; v_gene: TRBV5-1; CDR3aa: ASSLQENEQF
j_gene: TRBJ2-5; v_gene: TRBV9; CDR3aa: ASSSPAGRGGETQY
j_gene: TRBJ2-2; v_gene: TRBV13; CDR3aa: ASNTHRGLEFCGELF
j_gene: TRBJ2-3; v_gene: TRBV7-2; CDR3aa: ASSLAVGLAGTDTQY
j_gene: TRBJ2-7; v_gene: TRBV3-1; CDR3aa: ASSQQGTNEQY
j_gene: TRBJ2-1; v_gene: TRBV11-3; CDR3aa: ASSPTGLAKYNEQF
j_gene: TRBJ1-2; v_gene: TRBV4-2; CDR3aa: ASSQAQGTYGYT
j_gene: TRBJ2-5; v_gene: TRBV11-2; CDR3aa: ASSLYKREEGETQY
j_gene: TRBJ1-6; v_gene: TRBV27; CDR3aa: ASSFIGQGNSPLH
j_gene: TRBJ2-3; v_gene: TRBV12-3/TRBV12-4; CDR3aa: ASSRSGRPKDTQY
j_gene: TRBJ2-3; v_gene: TRBV14; CDR3aa: ASSRLPSDTQY
j_gene: TRBJ2-7; v_gene: TRBV3-2; CDR3aa: ASSQFRFPTVEQY
j_gene: TRBJ2-3; v_gene: TRBV20-1; CDR3aa: SARDPRGTDTQY
j_gene: TRBJ1-1; v_gene: TRBV25-1; CDR3aa: ASSDPGTENTEAF
j_gene: TRBJ1-6; v_gene: TRBV7-8; CDR3aa: ASSSNKNSPLH
j_gene: TRBJ2-3; v_gene: TRBV11-2; CDR3aa: ASSGASETDTQY
j_gene: TRBJ2-5; v_gene: TRBV7-2; CDR3aa: ASRQGAGETQY
j_gene: TRBJ2-5; v_gene: TRBV10-3; CDR3aa: AISDLAGGRETQY
j_gene: TRBJ1-1; v_gene: TRBV20-1; CDR3aa: SARGSLTEAF
j_gene: TRBJ2-2; v_gene: TRBV6-5; CDR3aa: ASSYSRGGGRSNTGELF
j_gene: TRBJ2-6; v_gene: TRBV6-2/TRBV6-3; CDR3aa: ASAWDTELQLGGANVLT
j_gene: TRBJ2-1; v_gene: TRBV12-3/TRBV12-4; CDR3aa: ASSIRTSGRADEQF
j_gene: TRBJ2-7; v_gene: TRBV5-6; CDR3aa: ASSPQGLYEQY
j_gene: TRBJ2-3; v_gene: TRBV20-1; CDR3aa: SARRQTSTDTQY
j_gene: TRBJ1-5; v_gene: TRBV9; CDR3aa: ASSPRVGGGNQPQH
j_gene: TRBJ1-1; v_gene: TRBV2; CDR3aa: ASGTPWGANTEAF
j_gene: TRBJ1-2; v_gene: TRBV5-4; CDR3aa: ASSGQSHYGYT
j_gene: TRBJ1-2; v_gene: TRBV3-1; CDR3aa: ASSQGRSFLDGYT
j_gene: TRBJ1-5; v_gene: TRBV6-6; CDR3aa: ASSRTLNRGRNQPQH
j_gene: TRBJ1-5; v_gene: TRBV6-5; CDR3aa: ASSFRGTNQPQH
j_gene: TRBJ2-7; v_gene: TRBV6-2/TRBV6-3; CDR3aa: ASKPIVSSYEQY
j_gene: TRBJ2-1; v_gene: TRBV18; CDR3aa: ASSVGHRNEQF
j_gene: TRBJ2-7; v_gene: TRBV4-3; CDR3aa: ASSRERRTYEQY
j_gene: TRBJ2-5; v_gene: TRBV3-1; CDR3aa: ASSQSNQETQY
j_gene: TRBJ1-5; v_gene: TRBV6-5; CDR3aa: ASSYTAGGQPQH
j_gene: TRBJ2-1; v_gene: TRBV13; CDR3aa: ASSLAGEQF
j_gene: TRBJ2-2; v_gene: TRBV7-2; CDR3aa: ASSFDPSNTGELF
j_gene: TRBJ1-2; v_gene: TRBV7-2; CDR3aa: ASSGGQNNYGCT
j_gene: TRBJ2-7; v_gene: TRBV6-2/TRBV6-3; CDR3aa: ASSYSRKGTSYEQY
j_gene: TRBJ2-1; v_gene: TRBV12-3/TRBV12-4; CDR3aa: ASSLATSRGERGNEQF
j_gene: TRBJ2-4; v_gene: TRBV20-1; CDR3aa: SAKGQTTLAKNIQY
j_gene: TRBJ1-1; v_gene: TRBV7-9; CDR3aa: ASSLAGYTEAF
j_gene: TRBJ2-3; v_gene: TRBV6-6; CDR3aa: ASKTGRGNKDTQY
j_gene: TRBJ2-7; v_gene: TRBV7-9; CDR3aa: ASSLEGTGGEQY
j_gene: TRBJ2-3; v_gene: TRBV7-9; CDR3aa: ASRPRGSTDTQY
j_gene: TRBJ1-6; v_gene: TRBV9; CDR3aa: ASSESSYNSPLH
j_gene: TRBJ2-1; v_gene: TRBV6-1; CDR3aa: ASSEGPGTSGRLAYNEQF
j_gene: TRBJ1-1; v_gene: TRBV5-1; CDR3aa: ASSLEQFVSEAF
j_gene: TRBJ1-4; v_gene: TRBV5-1; CDR3aa: ASSPGQANEKLF
j_gene: TRBJ1-5; v_gene: TRBV6-4; CDR3aa: ASSPSESGPQH
j_gene: TRBJ2-7; v_gene: TRBV12-3/TRBV12-4; CDR3aa: ASSFVPEKYEQY
j_gene: TRBJ1-1; v_gene: TRBV7-3; CDR3aa: ASSSSGHPRTEAF
j_gene: TRBJ2-3; v_gene: TRBV12-3/TRBV12-4; CDR3aa: ASRTSSDTQY
j_gene: TRBJ1-5; v_gene: TRBV12-5; CDR3aa: ASGAGQDNNQPQH
j_gene: TRBJ1-5; v_gene: TRBV6-5; CDR3aa: ASSRWGTGQNNQPQH
j_gene: TRBJ2-3; v_gene: TRBV7-9; CDR3aa: ASRHPRTSGSTDTQY
j_gene: TRBJ2-2; v_gene: TRBV12-3/TRBV12-4; CDR3aa: ASSLGQGVAGELF